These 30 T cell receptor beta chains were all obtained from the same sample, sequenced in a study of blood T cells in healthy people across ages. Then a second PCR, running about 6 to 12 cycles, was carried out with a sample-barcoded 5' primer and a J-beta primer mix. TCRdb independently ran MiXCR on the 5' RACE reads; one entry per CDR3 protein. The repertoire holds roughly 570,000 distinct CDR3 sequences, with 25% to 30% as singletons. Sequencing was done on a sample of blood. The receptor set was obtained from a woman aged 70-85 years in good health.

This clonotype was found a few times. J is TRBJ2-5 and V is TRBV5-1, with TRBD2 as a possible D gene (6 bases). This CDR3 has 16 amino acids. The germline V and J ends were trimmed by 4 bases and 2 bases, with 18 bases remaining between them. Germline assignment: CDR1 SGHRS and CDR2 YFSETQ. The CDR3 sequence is CASSPLAGTVQETQYF. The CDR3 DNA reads TGCGCCAGCAGCCCCCTCGCGGGGACTGTACAAGAGACCCAGTACTTC. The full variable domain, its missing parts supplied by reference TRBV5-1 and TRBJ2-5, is KAGVTQTPRYLIKTRGQQVTLSCSPISGHRSVSWYQQTPGQGLQFLFEYFSETQRNKGNFPGRFSGRQFSNSRSEMNVSTLELGDSALYLCASSPLAGTVQETQYFGPGTRLLVL.

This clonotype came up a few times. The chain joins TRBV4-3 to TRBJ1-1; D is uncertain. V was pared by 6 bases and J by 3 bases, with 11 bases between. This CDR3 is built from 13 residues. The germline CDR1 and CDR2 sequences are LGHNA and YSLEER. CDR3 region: CASRNGRDTEAFF. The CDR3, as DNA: TGCGCCAGCAGGAACGGAAGGGACACTGAAGCTTTCTTT.

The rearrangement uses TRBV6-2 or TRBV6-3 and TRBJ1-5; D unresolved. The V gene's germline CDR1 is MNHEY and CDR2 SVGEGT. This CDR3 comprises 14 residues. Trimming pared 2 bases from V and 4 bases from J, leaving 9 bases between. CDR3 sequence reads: CASSYKAGNQPQHF. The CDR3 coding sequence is TGTGCCAGCAGTTACAAGGCCGGGAATCAGCCCCAGCATTTT.

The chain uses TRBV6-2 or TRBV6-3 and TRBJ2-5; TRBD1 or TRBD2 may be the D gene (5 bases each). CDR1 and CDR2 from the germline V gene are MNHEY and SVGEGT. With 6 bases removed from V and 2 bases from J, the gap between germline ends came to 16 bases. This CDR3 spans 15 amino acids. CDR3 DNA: TGTGCCAGCAGCGCCCTTCAGGGAGTTCAAGAGACCCAGTACTTC. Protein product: CASSALQGVQETQYF.

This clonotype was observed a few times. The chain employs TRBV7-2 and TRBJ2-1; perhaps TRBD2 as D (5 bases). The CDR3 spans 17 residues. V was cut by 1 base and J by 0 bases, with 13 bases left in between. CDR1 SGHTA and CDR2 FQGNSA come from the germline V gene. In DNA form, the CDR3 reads TGTGCCAGCAGCTTAGAGAGCGGCATTAGCTCCTACAATGAGCAGTTCTTC. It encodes CASSLESGISSYNEQFF.

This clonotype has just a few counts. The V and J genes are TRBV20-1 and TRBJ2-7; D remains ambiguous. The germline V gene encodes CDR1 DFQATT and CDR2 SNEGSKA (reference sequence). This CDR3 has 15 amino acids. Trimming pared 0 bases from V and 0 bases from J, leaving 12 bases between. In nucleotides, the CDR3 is TGCAGTGCTAGAGATTATGGAGCCTCCTCCTACGAGCAGTACTTC. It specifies CSARDYGASSYEQYF.

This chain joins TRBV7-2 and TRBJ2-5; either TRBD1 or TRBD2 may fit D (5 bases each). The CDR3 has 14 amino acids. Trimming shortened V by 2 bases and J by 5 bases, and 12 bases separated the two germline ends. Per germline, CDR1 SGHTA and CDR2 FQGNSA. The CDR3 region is CASSLQGEWETQYF. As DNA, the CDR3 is TGTGCCAGCAGCTTACAGGGAGAATGGGAGACCCAGTACTTC.

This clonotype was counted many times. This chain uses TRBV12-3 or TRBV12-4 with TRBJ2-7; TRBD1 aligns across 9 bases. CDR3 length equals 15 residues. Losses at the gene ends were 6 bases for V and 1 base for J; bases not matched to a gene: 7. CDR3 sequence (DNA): TGTGCCAGCAGCACTGGGACAGGGCTATCCTACGAGCAGTACTTC. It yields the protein CASSTGTGLSYEQYF.

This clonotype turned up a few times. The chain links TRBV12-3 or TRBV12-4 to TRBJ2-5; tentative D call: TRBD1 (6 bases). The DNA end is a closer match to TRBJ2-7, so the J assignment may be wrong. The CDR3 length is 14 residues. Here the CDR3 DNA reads TGTGCCAGCAGTCCCACCGGCAGGGGCAACGAGCAGTACTTC. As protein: CASSPTGRGNEQYF.

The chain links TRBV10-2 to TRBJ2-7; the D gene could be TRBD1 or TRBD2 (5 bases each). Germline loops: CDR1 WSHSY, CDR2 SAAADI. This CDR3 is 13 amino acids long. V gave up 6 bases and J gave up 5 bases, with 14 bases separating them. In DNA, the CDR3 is TGCGCCAGCAGGGGGGACCCCCTCCACGAGCAGTACTTC. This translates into CASRGDPLHEQYF.

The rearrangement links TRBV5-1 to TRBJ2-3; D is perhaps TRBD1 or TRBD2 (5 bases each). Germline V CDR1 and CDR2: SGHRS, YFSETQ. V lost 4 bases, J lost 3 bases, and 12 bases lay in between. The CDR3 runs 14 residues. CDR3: CASSEGPGTDTQYF. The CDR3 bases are TGCGCCAGCAGCGAGGGGCCAGGGACAGATACGCAGTATTTT.

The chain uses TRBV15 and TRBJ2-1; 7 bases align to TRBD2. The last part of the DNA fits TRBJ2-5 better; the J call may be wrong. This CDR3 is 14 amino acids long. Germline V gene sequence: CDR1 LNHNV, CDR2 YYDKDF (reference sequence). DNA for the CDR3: TGTGCCACCAGCCCACGGACTAGCCAAGAGACCCAGTACTTC. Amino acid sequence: CATSPRTSQETQYF.

The CDR3 sequence is CSAGDSGKAGETQYF. CDR3 nucleotides: TGCAGTGCCGGGGACTCGGGGAAAGCAGGAGAGACCCAGTACTTC. This sequence joins TRBV20-1 and TRBJ2-5; D might be TRBD2 (6 bases). CDR3 length: 15 residues. Trimming took 6 bases from V and 4 from J, leaving 21 bases between them. From germline, CDR1 is DFQATT and CDR2 SNEGSKA (reference sequence).

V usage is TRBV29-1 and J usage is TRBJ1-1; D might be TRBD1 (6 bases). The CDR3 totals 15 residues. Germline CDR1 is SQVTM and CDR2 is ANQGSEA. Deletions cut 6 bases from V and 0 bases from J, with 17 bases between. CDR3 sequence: CSVDITGSMNTEAFF. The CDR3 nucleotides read TGCAGCGTGGATATCACAGGGAGCATGAACACTGAAGCTTTCTTT.

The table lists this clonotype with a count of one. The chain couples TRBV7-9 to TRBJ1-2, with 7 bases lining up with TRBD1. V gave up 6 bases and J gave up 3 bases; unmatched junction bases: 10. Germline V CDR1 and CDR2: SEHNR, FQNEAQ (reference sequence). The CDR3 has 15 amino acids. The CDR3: CASSRTGVGYYGYTF. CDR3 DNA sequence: TGTGCCAGCAGTCGTACAGGGGTCGGGTACTATGGCTACACCTTC.

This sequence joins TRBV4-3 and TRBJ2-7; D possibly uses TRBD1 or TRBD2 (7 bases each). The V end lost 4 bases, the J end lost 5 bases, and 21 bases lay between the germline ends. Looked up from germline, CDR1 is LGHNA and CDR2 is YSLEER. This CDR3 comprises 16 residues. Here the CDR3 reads CASSRRLRGGLDEQYF. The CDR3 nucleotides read TGCGCCAGCAGCCGCAGACTCAGGGGGGGGTTGGACGAGCAGTACTTC.

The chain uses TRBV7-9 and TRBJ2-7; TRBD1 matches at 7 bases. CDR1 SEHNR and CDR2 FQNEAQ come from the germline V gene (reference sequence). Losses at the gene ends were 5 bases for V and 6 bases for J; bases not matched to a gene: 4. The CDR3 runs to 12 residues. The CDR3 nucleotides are TGTGCCAGCAGCACACAGGGGACCGAGCAGTACTTC. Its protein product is CASSTQGTEQYF.

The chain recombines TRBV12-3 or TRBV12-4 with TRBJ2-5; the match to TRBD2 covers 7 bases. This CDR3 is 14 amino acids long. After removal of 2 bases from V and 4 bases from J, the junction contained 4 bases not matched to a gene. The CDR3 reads CASSLRSGGETQYF. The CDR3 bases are TGTGCCAGCAGTTTAAGGTCGGGAGGAGAGACCCAGTACTTC.

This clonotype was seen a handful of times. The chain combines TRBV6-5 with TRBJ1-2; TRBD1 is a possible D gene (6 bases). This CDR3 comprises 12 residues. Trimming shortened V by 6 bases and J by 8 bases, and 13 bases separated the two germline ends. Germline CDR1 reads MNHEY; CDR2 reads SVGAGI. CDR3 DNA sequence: TGTGCCAGCAGGCGGGGGCGGAAAGGCTACACCTTC. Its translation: CASRRGRKGYTF.

The CDR3 sequence: CASSPEEREYNEQFF. DNA of the CDR3: TGCGCCAGCAGCCCCGAGGAGCGGGAATACAATGAGCAGTTCTTC. V gene TRBV5-1 combines with J gene TRBJ2-1; 7 nucleotides agree with TRBD2. CDR1 and CDR2 from the germline V gene are SGHRS and YFSETQ. This CDR3 comprises 15 residues. J was trimmed by 4 bases and V by 4 bases; bases with no gene match: 8.

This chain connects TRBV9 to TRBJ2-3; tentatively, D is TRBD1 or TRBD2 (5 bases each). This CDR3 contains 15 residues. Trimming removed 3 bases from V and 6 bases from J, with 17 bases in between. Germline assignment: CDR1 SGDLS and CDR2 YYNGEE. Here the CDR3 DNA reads TGTGCCAGCAGCGGCCCCGGGACCCCCCACGATACGCAGTATTTT. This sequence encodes CASSGPGTPHDTQYF.

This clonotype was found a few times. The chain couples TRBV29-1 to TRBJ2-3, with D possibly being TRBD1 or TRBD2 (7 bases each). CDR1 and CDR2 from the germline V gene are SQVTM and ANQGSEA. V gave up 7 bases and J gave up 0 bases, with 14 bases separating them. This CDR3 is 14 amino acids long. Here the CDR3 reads CSATQGGSTDTQYF. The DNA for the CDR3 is TGCAGCGCTACCCAGGGGGGGAGCACAGATACGCAGTATTTT.

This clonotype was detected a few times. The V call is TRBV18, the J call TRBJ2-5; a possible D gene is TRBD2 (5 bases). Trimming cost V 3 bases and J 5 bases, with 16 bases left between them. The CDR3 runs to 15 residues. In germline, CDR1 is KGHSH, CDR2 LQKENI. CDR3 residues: CASSPLGRETETQYF. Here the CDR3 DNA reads TGTGCCAGCTCACCCCTGGGGAGAGAGACCGAGACCCAGTACTTC.

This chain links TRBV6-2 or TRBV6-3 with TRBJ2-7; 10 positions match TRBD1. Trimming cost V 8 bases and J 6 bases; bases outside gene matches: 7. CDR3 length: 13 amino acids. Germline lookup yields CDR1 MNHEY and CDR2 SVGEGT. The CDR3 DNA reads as TGTGCCAGCTCCGCCGGGACAGGGGCCGAGCAGTACTTC. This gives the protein CASSAGTGAEQYF.

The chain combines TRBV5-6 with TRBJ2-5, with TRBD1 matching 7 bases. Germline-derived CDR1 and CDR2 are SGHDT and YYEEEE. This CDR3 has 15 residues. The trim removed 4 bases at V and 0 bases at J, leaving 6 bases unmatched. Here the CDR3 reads CASSRGQLNQETQYF. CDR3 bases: TGTGCCAGCAGCCGGGGACAGCTCAACCAAGAGACCCAGTACTTC. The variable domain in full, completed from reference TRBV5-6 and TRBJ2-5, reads DAGVTQSPTHLIKTRGQQVTLRCSPKSGHDTVSWYQQALGQGPQFIFQYYEEEERQRGNFPDRFSGHQFPNYSSELNVNALLLGDSALYLCASSRGQLNQETQYFGPGTRLLVL.

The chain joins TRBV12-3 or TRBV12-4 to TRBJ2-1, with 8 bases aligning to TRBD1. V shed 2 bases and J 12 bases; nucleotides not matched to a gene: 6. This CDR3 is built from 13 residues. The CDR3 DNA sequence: TGTGCCAGCAGTTTACGGACAGGGCGATGGCAGTTCTTC. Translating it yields CASSLRTGRWQFF.

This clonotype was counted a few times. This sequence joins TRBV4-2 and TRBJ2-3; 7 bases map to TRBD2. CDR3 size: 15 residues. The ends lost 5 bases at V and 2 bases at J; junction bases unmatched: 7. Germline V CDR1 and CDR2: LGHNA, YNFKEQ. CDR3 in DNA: TGTGCCAGCAGCTCGACGGGGGGACTCACAGATACGCAGTATTTT. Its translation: CASSSTGGLTDTQYF.

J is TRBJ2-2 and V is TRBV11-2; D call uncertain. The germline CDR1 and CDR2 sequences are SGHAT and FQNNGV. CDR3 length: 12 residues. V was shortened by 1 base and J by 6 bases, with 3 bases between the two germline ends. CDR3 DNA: TGTGCCAGCAGCTTAGTGGCCGGGGAGCTGTTTTTT. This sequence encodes CASSLVAGELFF.

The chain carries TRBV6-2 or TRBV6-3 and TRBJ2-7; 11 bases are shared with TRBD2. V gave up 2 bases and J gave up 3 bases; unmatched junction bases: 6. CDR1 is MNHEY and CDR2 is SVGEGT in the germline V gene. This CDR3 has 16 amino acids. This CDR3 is CASSYPRLAGSYEQYF. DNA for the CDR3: TGTGCCAGCAGTTACCCGAGACTAGCGGGGAGCTACGAGCAGTACTTC.

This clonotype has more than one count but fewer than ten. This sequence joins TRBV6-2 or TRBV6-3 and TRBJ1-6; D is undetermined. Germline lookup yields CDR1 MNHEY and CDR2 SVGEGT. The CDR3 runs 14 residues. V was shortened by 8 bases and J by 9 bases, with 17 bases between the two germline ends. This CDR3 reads CASWTWDGSSPLHF. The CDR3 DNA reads TGTGCCAGCTGGACCTGGGATGGAAGTTCACCCCTCCACTTT.